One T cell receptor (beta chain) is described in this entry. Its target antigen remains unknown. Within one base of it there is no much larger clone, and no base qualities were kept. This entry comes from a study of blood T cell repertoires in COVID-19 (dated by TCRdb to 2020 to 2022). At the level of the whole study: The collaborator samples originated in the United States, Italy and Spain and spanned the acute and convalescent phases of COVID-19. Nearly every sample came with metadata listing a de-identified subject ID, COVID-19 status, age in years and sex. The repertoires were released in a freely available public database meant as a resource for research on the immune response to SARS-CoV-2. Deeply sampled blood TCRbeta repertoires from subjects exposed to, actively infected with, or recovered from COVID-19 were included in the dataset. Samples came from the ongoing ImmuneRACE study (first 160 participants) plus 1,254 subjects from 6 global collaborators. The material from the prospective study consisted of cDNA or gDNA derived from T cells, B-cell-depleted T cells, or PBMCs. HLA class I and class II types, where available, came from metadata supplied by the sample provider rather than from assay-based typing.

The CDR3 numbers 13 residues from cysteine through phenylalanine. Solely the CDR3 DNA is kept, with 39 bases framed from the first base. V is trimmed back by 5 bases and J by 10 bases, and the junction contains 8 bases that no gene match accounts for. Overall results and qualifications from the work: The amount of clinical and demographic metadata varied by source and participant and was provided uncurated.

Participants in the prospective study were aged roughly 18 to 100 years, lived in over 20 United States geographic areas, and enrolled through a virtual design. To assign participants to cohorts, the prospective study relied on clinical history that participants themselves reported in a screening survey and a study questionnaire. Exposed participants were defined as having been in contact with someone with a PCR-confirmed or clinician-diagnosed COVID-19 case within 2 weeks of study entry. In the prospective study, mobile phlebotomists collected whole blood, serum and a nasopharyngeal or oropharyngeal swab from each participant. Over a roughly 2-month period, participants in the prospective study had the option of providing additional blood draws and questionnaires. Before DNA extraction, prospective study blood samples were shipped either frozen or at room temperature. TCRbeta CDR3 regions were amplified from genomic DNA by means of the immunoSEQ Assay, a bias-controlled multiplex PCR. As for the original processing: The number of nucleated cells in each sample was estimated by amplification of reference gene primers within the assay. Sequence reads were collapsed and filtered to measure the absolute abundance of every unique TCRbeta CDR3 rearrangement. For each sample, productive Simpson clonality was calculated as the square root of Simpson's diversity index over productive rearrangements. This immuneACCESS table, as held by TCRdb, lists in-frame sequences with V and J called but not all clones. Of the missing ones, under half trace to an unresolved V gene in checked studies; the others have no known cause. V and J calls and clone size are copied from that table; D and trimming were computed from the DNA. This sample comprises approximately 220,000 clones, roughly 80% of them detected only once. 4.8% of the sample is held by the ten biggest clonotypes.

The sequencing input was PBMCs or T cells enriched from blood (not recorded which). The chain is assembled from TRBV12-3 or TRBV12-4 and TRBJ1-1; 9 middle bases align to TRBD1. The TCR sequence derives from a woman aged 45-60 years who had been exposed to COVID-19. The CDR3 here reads CASSPRDRDRAFF. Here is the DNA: TGTGCCAGCAGTCCCCGGGACAGGGATCGAGCTTTCTTT.